This entry describes one T cell receptor beta chain. The antigen remains undetermined. Primers for the PCR totalled 60 Vbeta and 13 Jbeta. Measured with immunoSEQ multiplex PCR; TCRdb has only the in-frame clones, and not every one. The sample shows tens of thousands of clones, around 79% of them seen only once. Donors showed nominal health when sampled, although they likely had unrecorded immune exposures. This sample is drawn from a study of cytomegalovirus exposure and HLA in healthy donors. The V gene end was trimmed by 5 bases and the J gene end by 6 bases; junction bases not matched to a gene: 10. Germline V gene data show CDR1 as MNHEY and CDR2 as SMNVEV (reference sequence). The CDR3 length is 16 residues. Study-wide results and limits: Previous analysis showed most TCR beta V segments were productive about 87% or about 30% of the time. Researchers counted 164 TCR beta chains as cytomegalovirus-associated. In a later analysis, most CMV-associated TCR beta chains appeared HLA-restricted.

The clonotype originates from a woman aged 40 to 49 in good health and CMV-seropositive. The sample consisted of PBMCs. The chain links TRBV27 to TRBJ1-2; 12 bases align to TRBD1. The CDR3 loop is CASSPGTGGVIDGYTF. The CDR3 DNA follows: TGTGCCAGCAGTCCAGGGACAGGGGGCGTGATAGATGGCTACACCTTC.